The T cell receptor (beta chain) under discussion was sequenced for a study of blood T cells in healthy people across ages. Study observations and caveats: PBMCs that were unsorted prevented a conclusive naive versus antigen-experienced comparison. The recorded TCR beta diversity per million T cells decreased in a roughly linear manner with age.

A second roughly 6 to 12 cycle PCR used barcoded and J-beta primers. TCRdb independently ran MiXCR on the 5' RACE reads; one entry per CDR3 protein. This table has some 670,000 distinct CDR3 sequences, about 50% appearing once. Germline CDR1 and CDR2: MGHRA and YSYEKL. V shed 1 base and J 8 bases; nucleotides not matched to a gene: 5. This CDR3 is 14 amino acids long. Comments on this clonotype: As yet, its antigen is unknown.

Whenever a sample was processed, at least 6.5 million PBMCs were isolated. The sequencing sample was made of blood. The sequence came from a woman aged 80 or older in good health. The chain couples TRBV4-1 to TRBJ1-3; TRBD1 matches at 7 bases. CDR3 sequence: CASSQGQGDYTIYF. DNA of the CDR3: TGCGCCAGCAGCCAAGGGCAGGGGGATTACACCATATATTTT.